This record concerns one T cell receptor beta chain sequence. Trimming left V 5 bases short and J 2 bases short, with 10 bases between. There are 12 residues in the CDR3. Germline V lookup: CDR1 SQVTM, CDR2 ANQGSEA. Primers for the PCR totalled 60 Vbeta and 13 Jbeta. Generated by immunoSEQ multiplex PCR, the TCRdb table keeps only in-frame clones and is missing some. The top ten hold roughly 1.5% of the sample, which has tens of thousands of clones, more than 75% seen once. This specimen belongs to a study of cytomegalovirus exposure and HLA in healthy donors. Sequenced input: PBMCs. V is TRBV29-1 and J is TRBJ2-7; no reliable D call. The receptor was isolated from a female donor in good health and CMV-seronegative. This chain's CDR3 is CSVLASPYEQYF. DNA for the CDR3: TGCAGCGTTCTTGCGAGCCCCTACGAGCAGTACTTC.